This T cell receptor beta chain derives from a study of cytomegalovirus exposure and HLA in healthy donors. Study overall: Counted in an early data release were roughly 81 million unique TCRs from HLA-typed donors. Study-wide results and caveats: Sequencing likely caused a cluster of highly shared sequence variants. Listed as cytomegalovirus-associated were 150 to 200 TCR beta chains.

PCR primers comprised 60 Vbeta and 13 Jbeta primers. Using immunoSEQ multiplex PCR, the repertoire was profiled, and TCRdb retains in-frame clones only, with some absent. Among approximately 160,000 clones listed, about four fifths were seen once. To note about this clone: Its antigen is not identified.

The CDR3 has 17 amino acids. With V trimmed by 3 bases and J by 1 base, 12 bases remained unmatched. The germline gives CDR1 SQVTM, CDR2 ANQGSEA. Among the donors, all were healthy bone marrow donors. Sequences were obtained from PBMCs. The origin of this receptor is a woman aged 45-65 years in good health and CMV-seropositive. The gene calls are TRBV29-1 and TRBJ2-3, with 8 bases lining up with TRBD1. CDR3 protein: CSVENPQLTGGTDTQYF. The DNA of the CDR3 is TGCAGCGTTGAGAACCCGCAACTGACAGGGGGCACAGATACGCAGTATTTT.